The sample holds a few counts of the clone carrying this TCR beta chain. The antigen is undetermined. The PCR made use of 60 Vbeta and 13 Jbeta primers. Clones were read by immunoSEQ multiplex PCR, and TCRdb kept only the in-frame ones, dropping some. The sample yields about 98,000 clones, roughly two thirds seen once. V was cut by 5 bases and J by 5 bases, with 10 bases left in between. Germline V gene lookup returns CDR1 WNHNN and CDR2 SYGVQD (reference sequence). The CDR3 runs to 12 residues. This sample is part of a study of cytomegalovirus exposure and HLA in healthy donors. The study's findings and limits: TCR beta V- and J-gene trimming, according to a later analysis, was linked to a missense DCLRE1C variant. Reports credit the classifier with highly specific, highly sensitive diagnosis of cytomegalovirus status. The authors listed 150 to 200 TCR beta chains as cytomegalovirus-associated. Several of the most significant clusters appeared, in a later analysis, to be linked to common viral pathogens.

The chain is built from TRBV10-1 and TRBJ2-7; no definite D call. The sequence was collected from a man between 45 and 60 years old in good health and CMV-seronegative. The sequencing sample was made of PBMCs. DNA of the CDR3: TGCGCCAGCAGTCACCGCGGTAACGAGCAGTACTTC. Protein: CASSHRGNEQYF.